This T cell receptor beta chain is from a study of Ad26.COV2.S vaccination and SARS-CoV-2 variants. Whole-study findings and limits: Participants given vaccine showed non-spike TCR breadth similar to that of placebo recipients. The placebo group had lower spike-specific TCR breadth than the vaccine recipients did.

Using immunoSEQ multiplex PCR, the repertoire was profiled, and TCRdb retains in-frame clones only, with some absent. The sample shows 360,000 or so clones, about 91% of them seen only once. V was clipped by 1 base and J by 6 bases, with 10 bases between them. The CDR3 is 14 residues long. Germline values: CDR1 MGHRA, CDR2 YSYEKL. In the case of this clone: What it binds is not known.

Treatment here: roughly 20 received Ad26.COV2.S at low or high dose, single or two shots; five or six received placebo; per-sample allocation not given. Samples came from day 63 after the first vaccine or placebo injection. This Boston cohort included adults aged 18-55 years. This sequence joins TRBV4-1 and TRBJ2-1; tentatively, D is TRBD1 or TRBD2 (6 bases each). This sequence originates from a person aged 18-65 years who received the Ad26.COV2.S COVID-19 vaccine or a placebo. The input for sequencing was peripheral blood, taken in a trial of Ad26.COV2.S vaccine versus placebo. CDR3 region: CASSQGGGLNEQFF. The CDR3 DNA sequence: TGCGCCAGCAGCCAAGGAGGGGGGCTCAATGAGCAGTTCTTC.